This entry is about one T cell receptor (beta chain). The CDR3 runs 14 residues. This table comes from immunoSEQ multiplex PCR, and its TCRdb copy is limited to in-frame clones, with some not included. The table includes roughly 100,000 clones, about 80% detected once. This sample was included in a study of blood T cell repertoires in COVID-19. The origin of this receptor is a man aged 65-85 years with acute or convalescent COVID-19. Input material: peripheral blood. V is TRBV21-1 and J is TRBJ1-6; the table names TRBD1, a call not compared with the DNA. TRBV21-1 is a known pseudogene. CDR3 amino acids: CASSKDAECSPLHF. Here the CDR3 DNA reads TGTGCCAGCAGCAAAGACGCAGAATGCTCACCCCTCCACTTT.